This T cell receptor beta chain is from a study of PD-L1 blockade in urothelial cancer. The table came from immunoSEQ multiplex PCR; TCRdb's copy has only in-frame clones and leaves some out. The profile shows approximately 110,000 clones, approximately 85% of them singletons. The CDR3 covers 13 residues. The germline V gene has CDR1 SEHNR and CDR2 FQNEAQ (reference sequence). V lost 4 bases and J lost 1, with 6 bases in between. Points on this clone: Its cognate antigen is unknown.

All patients carried locally advanced or metastatic urothelial carcinoma. Findings of the study overall: Enhanced expansion of tumor-associated blood clones at 3 weeks characterized durable-benefit patients.

The starting material was PBMCs, obtained around atezolizumab (anti-PD-L1) treatment. This clonotype was obtained from a man aged 50-60 years with urothelial cancer. The chain employs TRBV7-9 and TRBJ2-3; D not resolved. CDR3 DNA: TGTGCCAGCAGCTCCCCGGGCACAGATACGCAGTATTTT. Its protein is CASSSPGTDTQYF.